The clone carrying this T cell receptor (beta chain) turned up a few times. A CD45RO/CCR7/CD25/CD127/CD95/CD27 panel sorted naive, central memory, regulatory and stem cell-like memory CD4+ cells. This record belongs to a study of beta chain features in type 1 diabetes. All of the isolated RNA was reverse transcribed, so expressed TCRB transcripts were sequenced. The data were produced by immunoSEQ multiplex PCR, yet TCRdb's version contains in-frame clones alone and is incomplete. This repertoire shows some 160,000 clones, 7.5% to 10% found once; its top ten account for 2.3%. The CDR3 sequence is 13 residues long. Trimming shortened V by 1 base and J by 6 bases, and 7 bases separated the two germline ends. From germline, CDR1 is SGHVS and CDR2 FQNEAQ.

The TCR originated in a woman between 18 and 29 years old in good health. The chain joins TRBV7-8 to TRBJ1-5; D unresolved. The specimen sequenced was central memory CD4+ T cells from blood. The CDR3 sequence is CASSLDEAQPQHF. The CDR3 DNA reads as TGTGCCAGCAGCTTAGACGAGGCTCAGCCCCAGCATTTT.